This T cell receptor beta chain came from a study of T cell repertoires in cytomegalovirus infection. Study at large: Public TCR beta signatures were indicative of both CMV infection and a matching HLA type. Findings of the study overall: Ex vivo, HLA-C-restricted CMV-specific TCR beta clonotypes prevailed over the rest of the response. Totalled public TCR beta family frequency picked out people who carried CMV plus the relevant HLA.

This clonotype showed up just a few times. Its antigen is as yet unknown. TCRdb passed the reads through MiXCR, listing each CDR3 protein once. The sample lists nearly 450,000 distinct CDR3 sequences, approximately 31% occurring once. Sequences were obtained from PBMCs. The clonotype originates from a human donor in good health (CMV status not recorded). Some clones in this sample may be carry-over from other donors' samples.

In DNA, the CDR3 is TGTGCCAGCAGTCCGGTAAACCTCTACGAGCAGTACTTC. It codes for CASSPVNLYEQYF. The chain couples TRBV2 to TRBJ2-7; no clear D. In germline, CDR1 is SNHLY, CDR2 FYNNEI. This CDR3 region has 13 residues. The ends were cut back, 5 bases at V and 3 bases at J, with 11 bases in the middle.